This TCR beta chain was documented in a study of regulatory and conventional T cells in RAG deficiency. General study findings and limits: Patient subsets had shorter CDR3s; Omenn Treg-Tconv overlap exceeded 90%.

Genomic DNA came from blood regulatory T cells gated CD4+ CD25-high CD127-low. Assay used: immunoSEQ multiplex PCR; TCRdb lists only in-frame clones, some missing. This table holds over 15,000 clones, roughly 89% found once. This clone was picked up one time. Its antigen is not identified. The data also belong to a second study, concerning regulatory T cells. That source adds: Primers: 52 TRBV forward and 13 TRBJ reverse.

This clonotype was sampled from a human donor in good health. Sequenced material: Tregs sorted from blood.

The CDR3 region is CASSVTGAPGGGYTF. DNA of the CDR3: TGTGCCAGCAGCGTTACAGGGGCCCCCGGGGGTGGCTACACCTTC. This chain uses TRBV14 with TRBJ1-2, with TRBD1 identical over 7 bases. This CDR3 is built from 15 residues. Germline loops: CDR1 SGHDN, CDR2 FVKESK. Trimming cost V 5 bases and J 7 bases; bases outside gene matches: 13.